These T cell receptor beta chains were read from a single sample in a study of shared clonotypes between healthy human individuals. Clones were read by immunoSEQ multiplex PCR, and TCRdb kept only the in-frame ones, dropping some. Of about 700,000 clones in the sample, around 92% were seen once. Sample: naive CD8+ T cells sorted from blood. The source is a man aged 25 to 40 in good health. Both conserved end residues are part of each CDR3. D genes are given only for firm matches. Size values are once, few and many counts, or a class for expanded clones, and some rows have none.

D	size	V	J	CDR3	DNA
NA	NA	TRBV6-5	TRBJ2-1	CASSYSGYNEQFF	TGTGCCAGCAGTTATTCCGGCTACAATGAGCAGTTCTTC
NA	NA	TRBV11-2	TRBJ1-1	CASSLDITGTEAFF	TGTGCCAGCAGCTTAGATATAACGGGCACTGAAGCTTTCTTT
TRBD1	NA	TRBV28	TRBJ1-1	CASIAVGTGQIGFF	TGTGCCAGCATCGCCGTCGGGACAGGTCAAATAGGTTTCTTT
TRBD1	NA	TRBV4-3	TRBJ2-1	CASSPYFGGQGVWTINNEQFF	TGCGCCAGCAGCCCATATTTCGGGGGACAGGGGGTGTGGACGATAAACAATGAGCAGTTCTTC
TRBD2	NA	TRBV27	TRBJ2-1	CASRVGTSGYNEQFF	TGTGCCAGCCGGGTTGGGACTAGCGGATACAATGAGCAGTTCTTC
NA	NA	TRBV19	TRBJ1-1	CASSYGTNTEAFF	TGTGCCAGTAGTTATGGCACGAACACTGAAGCTTTCTTT
TRBD2	few	TRBV7-9	TRBJ2-1	CASSAASGSRVF	TGTGCCAGCAGCGCCGCGAGCGGGAGTCGAGTCTTC
NA	NA	TRBV29-1	TRBJ2-7	CSVKPDDYEQYF	TGCAGCGTTAAACCGGACGACTACGAGCAGTACTTC
TRBD1	NA	TRBV5-6	TRBJ1-3	CASSWWVTGGLQGGNTIYF	TGTGCCAGCAGCTGGTGGGTGACAGGGGGCCTACAGGGTGGAAACACCATATATTTT
TRBD1	NA	TRBV4-2	TRBJ2-7	CASSQETGTYEQYF	TGTGCCAGCAGCCAAGAGACAGGGACCTACGAGCAGTACTTC
TRBD2	NA	TRBV5-1	TRBJ2-1	CASSLAFGLATYNEQFF	TGCGCCAGCAGCTTGGCCTTCGGACTAGCCACCTACAATGAGCAGTTCTTC
TRBD2	NA	TRBV19	TRBJ2-5	CASSRVLAGDGAQYF	TGTGCCAGTAGTAGGGTACTAGCGGGAGACGGGGCCCAGTACTTC
TRBD1	NA	TRBV5-6	TRBJ2-1	CASSSPVRRQGRDEQFF	TGTGCCAGCAGCAGCCCAGTTCGGAGACAGGGAAGGGATGAGCAGTTCTTC
NA	NA	TRBV5-1	TRBJ2-7	CASSLVGGGDYEQYF	TGCGCCAGCAGCCTGGTCGGAGGAGGGGACTACGAGCAGTACTTC
NA	NA	TRBV7-9	TRBJ2-1	CASSLVYNEQFF	TGTGCCAGCAGCTTAGTGTACAATGAGCAGTTCTTC
NA	NA	TRBV12-5	TRBJ2-5	CASASGYREETQYF	TGTGCTAGTGCCTCTGGGTACAGGGAAGAGACCCAGTACTTC
NA	NA	TRBV30	TRBJ2-7	CAWRDRRIFYEQYF	TGTGCCTGGAGGGATCGGAGGATCTTCTACGAGCAGTACTTC
NA	NA	TRBV6-1	TRBJ2-7	CASSEFLATLYEQYF	TGTGCCAGCAGTGAATTCCTAGCTACCCTCTACGAGCAGTACTTC
NA	NA	TRBV9	TRBJ1-4	CASSVGGADYEKLFF	TGTGCCAGCAGCGTAGGAGGGGCGGATTATGAAAAACTGTTTTTT
NA	NA	TRBV11-2	TRBJ2-1	CASSSTPSPDNEQFF	TGTGCCAGCAGCTCCACGCCCAGTCCGGACAATGAGCAGTTCTTC
TRBD2	NA	TRBV7-8	TRBJ2-7	CASSLGTSGTYEQYF	TGTGCCAGCAGCTTAGGGACTAGCGGTACCTACGAGCAGTACTTC
NA	NA	TRBV6-6	TRBJ1-2	CASIDGTAKNYGYTF	TGTGCCAGCATTGATGGGACGGCCAAAAACTATGGCTACACCTTC
NA	NA	TRBV5-4	TRBJ2-7	CASSLDRNSYEQYF	TGTGCCAGCAGCTTGGACAGGAACTCCTACGAGCAGTACTTC
TRBD1	once	TRBV25-1	TRBJ2-7	CASSRDRSYEQYF	TGTGCCAGCAGCCGGGACAGAAGCTACGAGCAGTACTTC
NA	NA	TRBV14	TRBJ2-7	CASSQEQPYEQYF	TGTGCCAGCAGCCAAGAACAGCCCTACGAGCAGTACTTC
TRBD1	NA	TRBV7-9	TRBJ2-7	CASSTTGALECQYF	TGTGCCAGCAGTACTACAGGGGCTCTGGAGTGTCAGTACTTC
NA	NA	TRBV7-9	TRBJ2-7	CASSSNPESYEQYF	TGTGCCAGCAGCTCAAACCCTGAGAGCTACGAGCAGTACTTC
TRBD1	NA	TRBV7-9	TRBJ2-1	CASSPSTGGKVNEQFF	TGTGCCAGCAGCCCATCTACAGGGGGCAAGGTCAATGAGCAGTTCTTC
NA	once	TRBV14	TRBJ2-7	CASSHFHSYEQYF	TGTGCCAGCAGCCACTTCCACTCCTACGAGCAGTACTTC
TRBD2	once	TRBV11-2	TRBJ2-1	CASSFGLAGQQFF	TGTGCCAGCAGCTTCGGACTAGCGGGCCAGCAGTTCTTC
TRBD2	NA	TRBV29-1	TRBJ2-5	CSVVALAGGPGYQETQYF	TGCAGCGTTGTCGCCCTAGCGGGAGGGCCGGGTTACCAAGAGACCCAGTACTTC
NA	NA	TRBV10-1	TRBJ2-7	CASSFSRSSYEQYF	TGCGCCAGCAGCTTTTCCCGTTCCTCCTACGAGCAGTACTTC
TRBD2	NA	TRBV27	TRBJ2-1	CASSAGSGRGGYNEQFF	TGTGCCAGCAGCGCAGGAAGCGGGAGGGGTGGTTACAATGAGCAGTTCTTC
TRBD1	NA	TRBV5-1	TRBJ1-1	CASSLSQGQEKAFF	TGCGCCAGCAGCCTATCGCAGGGACAGGAAAAAGCTTTCTTT
TRBD1	NA	TRBV9	TRBJ2-7	CASSGTGDEQYF	TGTGCCAGCAGCGGTACAGGGGACGAGCAGTACTTC
TRBD2	NA	TRBV10-3	TRBJ2-7	CAISEWTSSTYEQYF	TGTGCCATCAGTGAGTGGACTAGCAGTACCTACGAGCAGTACTTC
NA	once	TRBV7-9	TRBJ1-1	CASKSREATEAFF	TGTGCCAGCAAATCCAGGGAGGCCACTGAAGCTTTCTTT
NA	NA	TRBV13	TRBJ2-1	CASRYNEQFF	TGTGCCAGTCGCTACAATGAGCAGTTCTTC
NA	NA	TRBV29-1	TRBJ2-1	CSASSVSYNEQFF	TGCAGCGCTTCGTCCGTATCCTACAATGAGCAGTTCTTC
NA	few	TRBV7-9	TRBJ2-5	CASSSQETQYF	TGTGCCAGCAGCTCCCAAGAGACCCAGTACTTC
TRBD1	NA	TRBV2	TRBJ1-5	CASSARGQGAMGNQPQHF	TGTGCCAGCAGTGCCCGGGGACAGGGGGCGATGGGGAATCAGCCCCAGCATTTT
TRBD2	NA	TRBV27	TRBJ2-7	CASSQTGGTYEQYF	TGTGCCAGCAGTCAGACGGGAGGGACCTACGAGCAGTACTTC
NA	NA	TRBV7-2	TRBJ2-3	CASSPAEREWNTDTQYF	TGTGCCAGCAGCCCCGCAGAACGGGAGTGGAACACAGATACGCAGTATTTT
NA	NA	TRBV6-5	TRBJ1-1	CASSLGGNTEAFF	TGTGCCAGCAGTCTCGGGGGAAACACTGAAGCTTTCTTT
NA	NA	TRBV27	TRBJ2-3	CASSLHSADTQYF	TGTGCCAGCAGTTTACACTCGGCAGATACGCAGTATTTT
NA	NA	TRBV29-1	TRBJ1-2	CSVDPLDRVYGYTF	TGCAGCGTTGACCCCCTGGACAGAGTCTATGGCTACACCTTC
TRBD2	NA	TRBV14	TRBJ2-1	CASSRRWTGTTSYNEQFF	TGTGCCAGCAGCCGTCGATGGACCGGGACTACCAGTTACAATGAGCAGTTCTTC
NA	NA	TRBV6-4	TRBJ2-1	CASSYSSYNEQFF	TGTGCCAGCAGTTACTCTTCCTACAATGAGCAGTTCTTC
NA	NA	TRBV6-1	TRBJ2-1	CASSRGDEQFF	TGTGCCAGCAGTAGAGGCGATGAGCAGTTCTTC